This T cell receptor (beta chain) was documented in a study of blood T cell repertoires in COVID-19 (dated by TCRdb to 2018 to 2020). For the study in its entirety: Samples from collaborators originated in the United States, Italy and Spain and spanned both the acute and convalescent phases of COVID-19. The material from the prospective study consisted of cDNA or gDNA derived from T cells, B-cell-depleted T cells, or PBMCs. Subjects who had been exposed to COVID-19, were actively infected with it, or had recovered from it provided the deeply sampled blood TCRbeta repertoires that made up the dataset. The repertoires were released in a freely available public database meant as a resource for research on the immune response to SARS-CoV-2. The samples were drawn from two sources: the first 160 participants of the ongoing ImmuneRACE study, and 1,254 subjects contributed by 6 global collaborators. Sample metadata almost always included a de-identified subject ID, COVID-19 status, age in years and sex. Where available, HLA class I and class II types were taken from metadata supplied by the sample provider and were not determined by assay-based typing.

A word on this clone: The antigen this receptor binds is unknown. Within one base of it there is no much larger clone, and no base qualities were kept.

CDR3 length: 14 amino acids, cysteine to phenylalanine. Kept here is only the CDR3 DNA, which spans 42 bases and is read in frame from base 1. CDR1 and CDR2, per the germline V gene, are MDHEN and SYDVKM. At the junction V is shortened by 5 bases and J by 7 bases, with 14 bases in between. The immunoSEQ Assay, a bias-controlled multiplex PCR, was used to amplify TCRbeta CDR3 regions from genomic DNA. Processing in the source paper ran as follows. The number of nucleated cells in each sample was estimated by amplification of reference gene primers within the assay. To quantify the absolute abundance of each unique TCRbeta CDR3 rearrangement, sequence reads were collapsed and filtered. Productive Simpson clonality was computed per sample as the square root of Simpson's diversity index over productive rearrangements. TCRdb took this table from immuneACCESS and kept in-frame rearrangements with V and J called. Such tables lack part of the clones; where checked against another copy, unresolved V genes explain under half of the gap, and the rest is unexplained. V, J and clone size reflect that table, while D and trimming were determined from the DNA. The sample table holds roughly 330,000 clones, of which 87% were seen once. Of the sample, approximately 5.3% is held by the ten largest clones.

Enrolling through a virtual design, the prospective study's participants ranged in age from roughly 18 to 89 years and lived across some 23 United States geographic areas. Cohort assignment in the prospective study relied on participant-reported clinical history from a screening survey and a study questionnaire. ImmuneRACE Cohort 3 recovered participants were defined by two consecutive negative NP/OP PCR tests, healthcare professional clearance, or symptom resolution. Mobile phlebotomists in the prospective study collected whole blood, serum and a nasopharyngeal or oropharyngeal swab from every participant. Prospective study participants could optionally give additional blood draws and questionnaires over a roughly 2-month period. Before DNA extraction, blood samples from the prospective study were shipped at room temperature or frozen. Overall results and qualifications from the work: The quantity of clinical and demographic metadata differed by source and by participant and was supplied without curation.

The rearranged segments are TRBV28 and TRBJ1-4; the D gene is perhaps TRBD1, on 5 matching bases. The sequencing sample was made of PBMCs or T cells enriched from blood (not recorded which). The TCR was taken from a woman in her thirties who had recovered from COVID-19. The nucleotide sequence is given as TGTGCCAGCAGTCCAGCGGGGGTGGGTGAAAAACTGTTTTTT. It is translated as CASSPAGVGEKLFF.